This T cell receptor (beta chain) originates from a study of CD8 T cells in Susac syndrome. Random hexamers were used to reverse transcribe 0.5 to 1 ug of RNA. Amplification of TCR beta CDR3 by immunoSEQ multiplex PCR spanned 54 Vbeta and 13 Jbeta. MiXCR, run by TCRdb on the immunoSEQ multiplex PCR reads, gives a single entry per CDR3 protein. This table has 160,000 or so distinct CDR3 sequences, approximately 92% appearing once. This CDR3 spans 11 amino acids. V lost 9 bases and J 8 bases, leaving 11 bases between the germline ends. The germline gives CDR1 KGHSH, CDR2 LQKENI. Healthy donors served as age- and sex-matched controls. FACS was used to enrich TEMRA cells, whereas the CD8+ and CD4+ T cells were obtained by negative isolation.

This rearrangement joins TRBV18 to TRBJ2-1, with D unclear. This receptor was identified in a human donor in good health. Material: CD4+ T cells from PBMCs. CDR3 sequence (DNA): TGTGCCAGTCGAGCAGTAGATGAGCAGTTCTTC. Its translation is CASRAVDEQFF.